These 3 T cell receptor beta chains came from one sample sequenced in a study of beta chain features in type 1 diabetes. Expressed TCRB transcripts were sequenced after all isolated RNA was converted to cDNA. The method was immunoSEQ multiplex PCR; TCRdb's version includes in-frame clones alone and lacks a portion of them. The repertoire holds 600,000 to 650,000 clones, with around 15% as singletons. The sequencing input was naive CD4+ T cells from blood. The receptors here all came from a man between 18 and 29 years old in good health.

This clone has a handful of counts. V and J are TRBV7-3 and TRBJ2-2, with 7 positions matching TRBD2. J gave up 8 bases and V 0 bases, and 12 bases lay outside the gene matches. Germline CDR1 and CDR2: SGHTA and FQGTGA. The CDR3 length is 17 residues. CDR3 amino acids: CASSLTRSSGAAGELFF. The CDR3, as DNA: TGTGCCAGCAGCTTAACGCGGTCTAGCGGAGCGGCAGGGGAGCTGTTTTTT.

This clone turned up a few times. The rearrangement joins TRBV4-1 to TRBJ2-1, with 7 bases lining up with TRBD2. Looked up from germline, CDR1 is MGHRA and CDR2 is YSYEKL. The CDR3 extends over 15 amino acids. Losses at the gene ends were 4 bases for V and 5 bases for J; bases not matched to a gene: 8. CDR3 protein: CASSPVTSFHNEQFF. DNA for the CDR3: TGCGCCAGCAGCCCAGTGACTAGCTTCCACAATGAGCAGTTCTTC.

In the case of this clone: Other DNA sequences in this specimen translate into the identical CDR3. V usage is TRBV2 and J usage is TRBJ1-4; tentative D call: TRBD1 (6 bases). Trimming cost V 7 bases and J 6 bases, with 9 bases left between them. This CDR3 spans 12 amino acids. Germline loops: CDR1 SNHLY, CDR2 FYNNEI. The CDR3 reads CASNRDDEKLFF. CDR3 bases: TGTGCCAGCAACAGGGACGATGAAAAACTGTTTTTT.